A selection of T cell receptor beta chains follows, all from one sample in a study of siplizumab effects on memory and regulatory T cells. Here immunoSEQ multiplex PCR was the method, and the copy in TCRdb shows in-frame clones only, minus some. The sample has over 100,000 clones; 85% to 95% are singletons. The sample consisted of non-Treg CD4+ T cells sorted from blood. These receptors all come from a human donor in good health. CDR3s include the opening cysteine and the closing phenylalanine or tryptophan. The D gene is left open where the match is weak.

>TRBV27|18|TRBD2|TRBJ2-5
TGTGCCAGCAGTTCTCGGGCTAGCGGTACCCCGGCTCAAGAGACCCAGTACTTC
CASSSRASGTPAQETQYF
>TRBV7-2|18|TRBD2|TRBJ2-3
TGTGCCAGCAGCTTAACACCTCTAGCGGGGGGATTCACAGATACGCAGTATTTT
CASSLTPLAGGFTDTQYF
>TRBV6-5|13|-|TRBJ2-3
TGTGCCAGCAGCTCACAGGTCACAGATACGCAGTATTTT
CASSSQVTDTQYF
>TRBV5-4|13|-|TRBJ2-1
TGTGCCGGAGGGGGGACTAACGCCAATGAGCAGTTCTTC
CAGGGTNANEQFF
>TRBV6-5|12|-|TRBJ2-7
TGTGCCAGCAGGGGGGGTTACTACGAGCAGTACTTC
CASRGGYYEQYF
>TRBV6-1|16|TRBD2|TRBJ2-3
TGTGCCAGCAGTGAAACTAGCGGGGGGGGCACAGATACGCAGTATTTT
CASSETSGGGTDTQYF
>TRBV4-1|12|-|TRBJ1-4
TGCGCCAGCAGCCGCCCTGCGGGAAAACTGTTTTTT
CASSRPAGKLFF
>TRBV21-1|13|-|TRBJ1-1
TGTGCCACCGACAGACATATTACCACTGAAGCTTTCTTT
CATDRHITTEAFF
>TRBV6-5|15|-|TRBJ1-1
TGTGCCAGCAGTTCCCCGGGTGCTTTGGACACTGAAGCTTTCTTT
CASSSPGALDTEAFF
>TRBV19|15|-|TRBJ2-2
TGTGCCAGTAGTAGAAACAGGGGAGGGACCGGGGAGCTGTTTTTT
CASSRNRGGTGELFF
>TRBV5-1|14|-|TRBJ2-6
TGCGCCAGCAGCTTAGGCTCTGGGGCCAACGTCCTGACTTTC
CASSLGSGANVLTF
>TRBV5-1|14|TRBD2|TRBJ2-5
TGCGCCAGCGCAGCGGGGGGGCCCCAAGAGACCCAGTACTTC
CASAAGGPQETQYF
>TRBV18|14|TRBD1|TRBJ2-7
TGTGCCAGCTCACCCGGGACAGGGGCCGACGAGCAGTACTTC
CASSPGTGADEQYF
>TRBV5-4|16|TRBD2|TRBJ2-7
TGTGCCAGCAGCGGGACTAGCGGGGGGGCCCGCTACGAGCAGTACTTC
CASSGTSGGARYEQYF
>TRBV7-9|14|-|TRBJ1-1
TGTGCCAGCACCCCTGACCTATCGAACACTGAAGCTTTCTTT
CASTPDLSNTEAFF
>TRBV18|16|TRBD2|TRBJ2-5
TGTGCCAGCTCACCACGTCGGGGGGTGTACCAAGAGACCCAGTACTTC
CASSPRRGVYQETQYF
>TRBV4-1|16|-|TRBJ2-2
TGCGCCAGCAGCCAACAGGGCTACGCGAACACCGGGGAGCTGTTTTTT
CASSQQGYANTGELFF
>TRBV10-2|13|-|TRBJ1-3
TGCGCCAGCAGTGTGGGAACTGGAAACACCATATATTTT
CASSVGTGNTIYF
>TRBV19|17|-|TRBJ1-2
TGTGCCAGTAGTAATGGGGACGGCACATTTGGTCTCTATGGCTACACCTTC
CASSNGDGTFGLYGYTF
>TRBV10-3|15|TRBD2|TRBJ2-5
TGTGCCATCGCGACTAGCGGGGGGGCCCGGGAGACCCAGTACTTC
CAIATSGGARETQYF